The rows below give T cell receptor beta chains drawn from one sample of a study of blood T cell repertoires in COVID-19. Generated by immunoSEQ multiplex PCR, the TCRdb table keeps only in-frame clones and is missing some. The sample carries around 90,000 clones, 80% recorded once. Sequencing was carried out using peripheral blood. These receptors were collected from a human donor in a cohort sampled during active COVID-19. Both conserved end residues are part of each CDR3. The D gene is left open where the match is weak. Expanded clones are given a class, and other clones once, few, many or no size at all.

CDR3 DNA: TGCGCCAGCAGCTTGGCGGGTAGCTCTGGGGCCAACGTCCTGACTTTC
CDR3 protein: CASSLAGSSGANVLTF
D gene: NA
V gene: TRBV5-1
clone size: NA
J gene: TRBJ2-6

CDR3 DNA: TGTGCCAGCAGTACCCGCCGACAGGGGATTTACGAGCAGTACTTC
CDR3 protein: CASSTRRQGIYEQYF
D gene: TRBD1
V gene: TRBV6-2/TRBV6-3
clone size: NA
J gene: TRBJ2-7

CDR3 DNA: TGTGCCAGCACGGAGGTGCGCGGACGAAACGAGCAGTACTTC
CDR3 protein: CASTEVRGRNEQYF
D gene: NA
V gene: TRBV28
clone size: NA
J gene: TRBJ2-7

CDR3 DNA: TGTGCCAGCGGACAAGGGACAGGGGTATATGGCTACACCTTC
CDR3 protein: CASGQGTGVYGYTF
D gene: TRBD1
V gene: TRBV7-9
clone size: NA
J gene: TRBJ1-2

CDR3 DNA: TGTGCCAGCTCACGACCGACAGGTCGGGGCACAGATACGCAGTATTTT
CDR3 protein: CASSRPTGRGTDTQYF
D gene: NA
V gene: TRBV28
clone size: NA
J gene: TRBJ2-3

CDR3 DNA: TGTGCCAGCAGTTTCAGGGGGCAAAATGGCTACACCTTC
CDR3 protein: CASSFRGQNGYTF
D gene: TRBD1
V gene: TRBV27
clone size: NA
J gene: TRBJ1-2

CDR3 DNA: TGTGCCAGCAGCCAGGGACTTCAGCATCTCTCCTACAATGAGCAGTTCTTC
CDR3 protein: CASSQGLQHLSYNEQFF
D gene: NA
V gene: TRBV7-8
clone size: once
J gene: TRBJ2-1

CDR3 DNA: TGTGCCAGCAGCCCCGGGAGTAGCGGGGAGCTGTTTTTT
CDR3 protein: CASSPGSSGELFF
D gene: NA
V gene: TRBV14
clone size: NA
J gene: TRBJ2-2

CDR3 DNA: TGCGCCAGCAGTGACAGATCTGGAAACACCATATATTTT
CDR3 protein: CASSDRSGNTIYF
D gene: NA
V gene: TRBV10-1
clone size: NA
J gene: TRBJ1-3

CDR3 DNA: TGTGCCAGCAGTTTATCGGCGGGAGCCTTAGATACGCAGTATTTT
CDR3 protein: CASSLSAGALDTQYF
D gene: TRBD2
V gene: TRBV27
clone size: NA
J gene: TRBJ2-3

CDR3 DNA: TGTGCCAGCAGCTTAGGATCAGCGGGAGGTCGAGAGCAGTTCTTC
CDR3 protein: CASSLGSAGGREQFF
D gene: TRBD2
V gene: TRBV11-3
clone size: NA
J gene: TRBJ2-1

CDR3 DNA: TGTGCCAGTGGGGGACAGGGCTCCTACAATGAGCAGTTCTTC
CDR3 protein: CASGGQGSYNEQFF
D gene: TRBD1
V gene: TRBV27
clone size: NA
J gene: TRBJ2-1

CDR3 DNA: TGCGCCAGCTCCCCTACGGGGTCCGTGTGGGACACTGAAGCTTTCTTT
CDR3 protein: CASSPTGSVWDTEAFF
D gene: NA
V gene: TRBV5-1
clone size: NA
J gene: TRBJ1-1

CDR3 DNA: TGTGCCAGCGGGACAGGGGGCATAGAGACCCAGTACTTC
CDR3 protein: CASGTGGIETQYF
D gene: TRBD1
V gene: TRBV2
clone size: NA
J gene: TRBJ2-5

CDR3 DNA: TGTGCCAGCATTCACGCCGGACATCCGACCTACGAGCAGTACTTC
CDR3 protein: CASIHAGHPTYEQYF
D gene: NA
V gene: TRBV25-1
clone size: few
J gene: TRBJ2-7

CDR3 DNA: TGTGCCAGCAGTCAGGGACAGGGCATGGCCTCCTACGAGCAGTACTTC
CDR3 protein: CASSQGQGMASYEQYF
D gene: TRBD1
V gene: TRBV6-6
clone size: NA
J gene: TRBJ2-7

CDR3 DNA: TGTGCCAGCTCAGAAGGGGCAGCCACAGACTATGGCTACACCTTC
CDR3 protein: CASSEGAATDYGYTF
D gene: NA
V gene: TRBV18
clone size: NA
J gene: TRBJ1-2

CDR3 DNA: TGCGCCAGCAGCCAAGAGGGCGCGGGAGGCTTCAGCAATGAGCAGTTCTTC
CDR3 protein: CASSQEGAGGFSNEQFF
D gene: TRBD2
V gene: TRBV4-1
clone size: NA
J gene: TRBJ2-1

CDR3 DNA: TGCGCCAGCAGCCCCCAAGGACAGGGAAGGATCTACGAGCAGTACTTC
CDR3 protein: CASSPQGQGRIYEQYF
D gene: TRBD1
V gene: TRBV5-1
clone size: NA
J gene: TRBJ2-7

CDR3 DNA: TGTGCCGCGGGGGGGACTGAAGCTTTCTTT
CDR3 protein: CAAGGTEAFF
D gene: NA
V gene: TRBV15
clone size: once
J gene: TRBJ1-1

CDR3 DNA: TGCGCCAGCAGCCAAGGGACTAGCGGTTACAATGAGCAGTTCTTC
CDR3 protein: CASSQGTSGYNEQFF
D gene: TRBD2
V gene: TRBV5-1
clone size: NA
J gene: TRBJ2-1

CDR3 DNA: TGTGCCAGCAGCTTAAGACTAGCGGGAGCGGGGTCTCGCTTGGACTTC
CDR3 protein: CASSLRLAGAGSRLDF
D gene: TRBD2
V gene: TRBV7-9
clone size: NA
J gene: TRBJ2-5

CDR3 DNA: TGTGCCAGCAGCCAAGATGGGGAGGGCCACTATGGCTACACCTTC
CDR3 protein: CASSQDGEGHYGYTF
D gene: NA
V gene: TRBV3-1/TRBV3-2
clone size: NA
J gene: TRBJ1-2